This T cell receptor beta chain was obtained from a study of blood T cell repertoires in COVID-19. The overall study: Nucleic acid was either cDNA or gDNA, and it came from T cells, B-cell-depleted T cells, or PBMCs.

Clones were read by immunoSEQ multiplex PCR, and TCRdb kept only the in-frame ones, dropping some. The table records over 55,000 clones, more than 85% of them present only once. This CDR3 contains 18 residues. The sample comprised peripheral blood. This receptor was taken from a human donor with active COVID-19. The donor label of this sample is uncertain. The rearrangement uses TRBV12-2 and TRBJ2-3; no DNA check was done on the table's D call, TRBD1. TRBV12-2 is shown as a pseudogene. The CDR3 region has the DNA TGTGCAAGTCGCTTAGCGATTGGACACCATGGGGGCACAGATACGCAGTATTTT. This encodes CASRLAIGHHGGTDTQYF.